The T cell receptor (beta chain) described here comes from a study of cytotoxic CD8 clonotypes in ibrutinib-treated CLL. TCRdb keeps only in-frame clones here, not all; method: immunoSEQ multiplex PCR. The table has approximately 130,000 clones, around four fifths seen once; the top ten hold 3% to 4%. The input for sequencing was PBMCs, taken after 24 months of ibrutinib treatment. The source is a human donor with chronic lymphocytic leukemia.

This CDR3 is CASSHGTGGMAFF. As DNA, the CDR3 is TGTGCCAGCAGCCACGGGACAGGGGGCATGGCTTTCTTT. V is TRBV11-3 and J is TRBJ1-1; 12 positions match TRBD1. Germline trimming cut 5 bases from V and 11 bases from J; bases unmatched to any gene: 6. The CDR3 has 13 amino acids. Germline CDR1 SGHNT, CDR2 YENEEA.